The 10 T cell receptor beta chains presented below share a single source sample, sequenced in a study of T cell responses to AZD1222 COVID-19 vaccine. Profiled with immunoSEQ multiplex PCR; TCRdb holds only in-frame clones, not every one. The sample shows under 200,000 clones, around 90% of them seen only once. Source: peripheral blood, taken on day 0 of AZD1222 vaccination. These receptors were collected from an adult in good health.

The V call is TRBV11-2, the J call TRBJ2-7, with a weak D call TRBD1 (6 bases). V was trimmed by 4 bases and J by 3 bases, leaving 10 bases between them. Germline CDR1 and CDR2: SGHAT and FQNNGV. This CDR3 spans 13 amino acids. CDR3 sequence: CASSSRQVYEQYF. CDR3 coding DNA: TGTGCCAGCAGCTCGCGACAGGTCTACGAGCAGTACTTC.

This clone was found a few times. This chain connects TRBV20-1 to TRBJ1-2; tentatively, D is TRBD1 (6 bases). Germline loops: CDR1 DFQATT, CDR2 SNEGSKA (reference sequence). Deletions cut 3 bases from V and 4 bases from J, with 12 bases between. There are 13 residues in the CDR3. The CDR3 nucleotides are TGCAGTGCTAGTCATCAGGGGAGCTATGGCTACACCTTC. Its translation: CSASHQGSYGYTF.

The chain carries TRBV27 and TRBJ1-5; no firm D call. V was pared by 1 base and J by 1 base, with 5 bases between. CDR3 length: 14 residues. In germline, CDR1 is MNHEY, CDR2 SMNVEV (reference sequence). CDR3 bases: TGTGCCAGCAGTTTATTTACGAGCAATCAGCCCCAGCATTTT. Translating it yields CASSLFTSNQPQHF.

The rearrangement joins TRBV19 to TRBJ1-5; no reliable D call. Trimming removed 6 bases from V and 7 bases from J, with 19 bases in between. This CDR3 has 15 amino acids. Looked up from germline, CDR1 is LNHDA and CDR2 is SQIVND (reference sequence). CDR3 sequence: CASRRSKNVGQPQHF. CDR3 in DNA: TGTGCCAGTAGGAGGTCCAAAAACGTCGGGCAGCCCCAGCATTTT.

This clone was found once. The chain carries TRBV19 and TRBJ2-1; D is unresolved. CDR1 and CDR2 from the germline V gene are LNHDA and SQIVND (reference sequence). V was cut by 2 bases and J by 5 bases, with 4 bases left in between. CDR3 length: 12 residues. DNA of the CDR3: TGTGCCAGTAGTATACTCCACAATGAGCAGTTCTTC. It is translated as CASSILHNEQFF.

This clone was recorded once. The V call is TRBV29-1, the J call TRBJ1-5; 9 positions match TRBD1. Germline values: CDR1 SQVTM, CDR2 ANQGSEA. J gave up 6 bases and V 7 bases, and 10 bases lay outside the gene matches. The CDR3 loop spans 14 amino acids. CDR3 coding DNA: TGCAGCGCCCAGGTGGGGACAGGGAGTCAGCCCCAGCATTTT. It yields the protein CSAQVGTGSQPQHF.

The rearrangement joins TRBV6-5 to TRBJ1-1; TRBD1 agrees at 7 bases. From germline, CDR1 is MNHEY and CDR2 SVGAGI. V shed 6 bases and J 8 bases; nucleotides not matched to a gene: 6. The CDR3 runs 12 residues. The CDR3 protein is CASSQGGPEAFF. The CDR3 region has the DNA TGTGCCAGCAGCCAGGGGGGACCCGAAGCTTTCTTT.

This clone was recorded once. The J gene is TRBJ1-6, the V gene TRBV27; TRBD1 is a possible D gene (5 bases). V was pared by 2 bases and J by 8 bases, with 25 bases between. Germline CDR1 is MNHEY and CDR2 is SMNVEV (reference sequence). The CDR3 sequence is 19 residues long. CDR3 in amino acids: CASSLRGLGTPTSDSPLHF. The CDR3 DNA reads as TGTGCCAGCAGTTTAAGGGGATTGGGGACTCCTACTAGTGATTCACCCCTCCACTTT.

The chain uses TRBV7-9 and TRBJ2-7, with D tentatively TRBD1 or TRBD2 (5 bases each). CDR1 and CDR2 from the germline V gene are SEHNR and FQNEAQ (reference sequence). CDR3 size: 14 residues. V was trimmed by 7 bases and J by 6 bases, leaving 19 bases between them. CDR3 in amino acids: CASIPPQGRGEQYF. Written as DNA, the CDR3 is TGTGCCAGCATCCCCCCTCAGGGCCGGGGCGAGCAGTACTTC.

This rearrangement joins TRBV9 to TRBJ1-6; maybe TRBD1 (5 bases). Trimming stripped 0 bases from V and 6 bases from J, with 13 bases between. From germline, CDR1 is SGDLS and CDR2 YYNGEE. This CDR3 has 16 amino acids. In DNA form, the CDR3 reads TGTGCCAGCAGCGTAGATGGGCGAGGGACTAATTCACCCCTCCACTTT. The encoded protein is CASSVDGRGTNSPLHF.